This entry features one T cell receptor beta chain sequence. The antigen this receptor binds is unknown. The record has no base qualities; no much larger clone is one base away. Each donor gave one peripheral blood draw, approximately 120 mL on average, collected into heparinised tubes. Naive, central memory, regulatory and stem cell-like memory CD4+ T cells were sorted on a BD FACSAria II using a panel including CD45RO, CCR7, CD25, CD127, CD95 and CD27. A purity above 98% was achieved for all sorted populations. PBMCs were isolated right away by Lymphoprep density gradient centrifugation and were stained directly, without culture. So that batch effects would be minimized, each experiment stained and sorted samples in pairs, pairing one healthy donor with one patient. This sample is part of a study of beta chain features in type 1 diabetes (dated by TCRdb to 2016 to 2018). Broadly, across the study: Patients and healthy donors did not differ in mean age, gender distribution, total cell number or subset yield. A total of about 99,000,000 sorted cells were examined across all samples, and RNA yield correlated strongly with the number of cells per subset. Regulatory and stem cell-like memory subsets were obtained from only 8 patients and roughly eight healthy donors, while naive and central memory subsets were obtained from all 30 or so donors. In the study, recently diagnosed type 1 diabetes patients and matched healthy donors were compared on the TCRB repertoires of their sorted circulating CD4+ T cell subsets. The research as a whole found: Fewer insertions and more nucleotide deletions at VDJ recombination sites were observed in patients with type 1 diabetes, implying thymic rearrangement abnormalities. HLA sub-analyses involved small numbers of individuals, so any influence of HLA type on TCRB rearrangement remained unresolved. PCR may preferentially amplify shorter templates, but because patient and control samples were amplified and corrected together, any resulting skew would affect both groups equally. Because cDNA rather than genomic DNA was sequenced, highly expressing activated cells could have been over-represented, although no difference in activation and CD3 levels was found between groups. Naive, central memory and regulatory TCRB repertoires appeared more similar among patients than among healthy donors. In all four CD4+ subsets, TCRB CDR3 length was moderately but significantly shorter in type 1 diabetes patients.

The High Capacity cDNA Reverse Transcription Kit was used to reverse transcribe all of the isolated RNA, meaning that expressed TCRB transcripts were what got sequenced. Naive, central memory and regulatory T cell samples underwent deep immunoSEQ sequencing, averaging around 3.9 million total reads per sample. After sorted cells were lysed in RLT buffer, RNA was extracted with DNase-treated RNeasy Micro or Mini kits, with the choice depending on cell number. Each cell subset was processed separately to prevent cross-contamination, with patient and healthy donor samples processed together. The immunoSEQ multiplex PCR was used to amplify TCRB sequences from cDNA, yielding 87-bp fragments that span the CDR3 region. Sequencing of the amplicons was performed on the Illumina HiSeq platform. Processing in the source paper ran as follows. Synthetic template baselines were used to correct PCR bias computationally, reads within Hamming distance 2 were collapsed, and singletons that could not be merged were discarded. By aligning reads against IMGT, V, D and J genes, CDR3 length, and insertions or deletions at six rearrangement sites were assigned. Within each subset, clonotype counts were normalized to sorted cell number, after which true diversity and Gini coefficients were computed with the tcR R package. The overlap coefficient, calculated on TCRB nucleotide sequences, was used to quantify repertoire sharing. Drawn from immuneACCESS, this table holds only the in-frame rearrangements with V and J called that TCRdb kept. Clones are partly lost; checked studies trace under half to an unresolved V gene and leave the rest unexplained. Clone size and the V and J calls come from that table; the DNA yielded D and trimming. The sample records roughly 350,000 clones, roughly a tenth of which are singletons. The top ten clonotypes cover roughly 0.6% of the sample.

The sample taken for sequencing was central memory CD4+ T cells from blood. The sequence was obtained from a young man with type 1 diabetes.

The DNA sequence follows: TGTGCCAGCAGTCCCCGTCGACAGGGGGAAGAGACCCAGTACTTC. It specifies CASSPRRQGEETQYF. The chain uses TRBV6-6 and TRBJ2-5; 9 junctional bases match TRBD1. From the cysteine up to the phenylalanine, the CDR3 has a length of 15 residues. Left in the record is the CDR3 DNA by itself, 45 bases read in frame from the first base. Ends trimmed: V by 5 bases, J by 3 bases; bases unmatched to a gene: 7. In the germline V gene (reference sequence), CDR1 corresponds to MNHNY and CDR2 to SVGAGI.